This T cell receptor beta chain was recorded in a study of shared clonotypes between healthy human individuals. As for the study in general: Contributing individuals were a couple of females and a few males aged 18 to 49.

Every subset's genomic DNA went evenly onto several immunoSEQ plates. Generated by immunoSEQ multiplex PCR, the TCRdb table keeps only in-frame clones and is missing some. The table includes around 2,000,000 clones, less than 95% detected once. CDR3 length equals 14 residues. Germline V CDR1 and CDR2: LGHNA, YSLEER. V lost 4 bases, J lost 7 bases, and 4 bases stayed unmatched. Only CD45RO-negative cells positively selected for CCR7 counted as naive CD8 cells, so terminally differentiated effector memory CD45RA+ cells were excluded. This clone appeared once. The clonotype originates from a man aged 18-30 years in good health. V and J are TRBV4-3 and TRBJ1-6; 7 bases match TRBD1. The sequenced material came from naive CD8+ T cells sorted from blood. The CDR3 DNA reads as TGCGCCAGCAGCCGCACGACAGGGAATTCACCCCTCCACTTT. This translates into CASSRTTGNSPLHF.